This paragraph reports one T cell receptor beta chain. Its binding antigen is unknown. No clone much larger than this one lies a single base away; base qualities are absent. The method behind the library was the immunoSEQ multiplex PCR assay. For the multiplex PCR, a mixture combining 60 forward primers for TCR Vbeta segments and 13 reverse primers for TCR Jbeta segments was used. Amplification of the CDR3 region of rearranged TCR beta genes was performed with a multiplex PCR assay on genomic DNA. On the Illumina HiSeq System, the amplified TCR beta libraries were sequenced as 87-base-pair reads. As for the authors' bioinformatics: A later analysis counted approximately 76 million unique TCR beta chains across the 550 to 750 repertoires, and about 10 million of these chains were shared by at least two donors. A nearest-neighbor algorithm error-corrected the raw reads and collapsed the reads into unique sequences, merging closely related sequences to remove PCR and sequencing errors. V, D and J gene segments were assigned by aligning CDR3 sequences to IMGT reference sequences. For a sequence to be retained, a match of at least six nucleotides was required to both a V gene segment and a J gene segment. A rearrangement was called productive if the CDR3 had no stop codons and remained in frame with V and J, and every other rearrangement was called non-productive. CDR3 was defined by IMGT convention, running from the second conserved V-encoded cysteine to the conserved J-encoded phenylalanine. The earlier analysis of 587 of the donors excluded sequences that lacked an unambiguous match to a single V gene segment. In an earlier analysis of approximately 500 of the donors, a V segment was called functional when productive rearrangements were above 56.7%, and segregating when the standard deviation between donors exceeded 5%. A statistical classification framework was developed to diagnose cytomegalovirus status using the catalog of TCR beta chain sequences. A later analysis assigned V and J genes by comparing TCR nucleotide sequences with IMGT/GENE-DB human TR gene sequences. A later analysis assigned CDR3 sequences and most-parsimonious VDJ recombination scenarios with the TCRdist pipeline. In a later analysis, each TCR beta chain was defined by its CDR3 amino acid sequence together with its V-gene family, and reads without a unique V-gene family were excluded. As a way to deal with suspected cross-contamination and a sequencing artifact, a later analysis dropped approximately 590 nucleotide sequences that were highly shared and had low generation probability. For each public chain, a later analysis derived a clonal expansion index from normalized ranks of inferred template counts within each repertoire. A later analysis computed generation probabilities with a VDJ recombination model fitted to out-of-frame rearrangements, and checked the results against IGoR. In a later analysis, TCR-TCR, TCR-HLA and TCR-CMV co-occurrence was scored with hypergeometric tests, and a repertoire-size bias correction was applied to TCR pairs. In a later analysis, false discovery rates were estimated by permuting HLA or CMV assignments 20 times. A later analysis grouped co-occurring TCRs with DBSCAN, adding TCRdist sequence similarity when clustering within HLA-allele-positive subsets. Co-occurrence clustering excluded repertoires with fewer than 30,000 or more than 120,000 public chains, plus five with anomalous nucleotide sharing. What TCRdb holds here is the immuneACCESS table cut down to in-frame rearrangements. Part of the clones is not present; checked against another copy, under half of the missing clones reflect an unresolved V gene, and the others are unexplained. D and trimming were read from the DNA, whereas the V and J calls and clone size are those reported in that table. The table for this sample lists some 130,000 clones; around 10% of them were counted only once. The ten most abundant clones make up over 6.5% of the sample.

The sample is drawn from a study of cytomegalovirus exposure and HLA in healthy donors (dated by TCRdb to 2016 to 2017). Regarding the complete study: According to an earlier analysis of 450 to 650 of the donors, about 170 million T cells yielded 95 million to 140 million unique TCR beta sequences and 276 Gb of sequence data. An early release that covered more than 550 HLA-typed donors contained approximately 290 gigabases of sequencing data and roughly 84 million unique TCR sequences. Of the approximately 400 genotyped donors, 65% to 90% fell in the genetic ancestry cluster associated with self-reported Caucasian donors. The aim of the study was to test whether cataloging public T cell receptors could identify signatures of past pathogen exposure. The study profiled the T cell repertoires of 550 to 700 subjects by immunosequencing and related them to cytomegalovirus serostatus. In addition to the first cohort of 650 to 800 subjects, a separate validation cohort of 120 different subjects was used. To predict cytomegalovirus infection status, the study combined high-throughput TCR immunosequencing, statistical association of individual TCRs with disease status, and machine learning. A later analysis re-examined previously published TCR beta repertoires from just over 650 donors and added high-resolution HLA genotyping to investigate patterns of TCR occurrence. In the later analysis, no new phenotypic data were used to find candidate immune exposures; instead, reliance was placed on TCR beta sequences and their occurrence across donors. An earlier analysis of a few hundred of the donors applied high-throughput TCR beta sequencing to assess whether each TCR beta V gene segment acted as functional or pseudogenic. Alongside the repertoire data, information on donor age, sex, ethnicity and CMV serostatus was compiled. Genome-wide SNP genotypes for about 60% of the roughly 670 donors were used in a later genetic analysis, which treated that subset as a discovery cohort. Every repertoire in the discovery cohort had been generated on one and the same sequencing platform. HLA typing included class I and class II loci at four-digit resolution. Typing coverage varied by locus: roughly 629-630 donors for A, B, C, DRB1 and DQB1; under 550 for DQA1; 606 for DPA1; 450 to 480 for DPB1. A few DR-DQ haplotypes were treated as single units for association and clustering because of strong linkage in the cohort. On average, 235,054 unique TCR beta nucleotide sequences were sequenced per donor among 398 genotyped donors of the cohort, with around 19% of those sequences being non-productive.

The cohort comprised around 700 healthy bone marrow donors. All cohort members were sampled while nominally healthy, although unrecorded immune exposures were likely present. The donor tested CMV seropositive and was one of the 289 seropositive cohort members. Every donor gave a peripheral blood sample, and the peripheral blood mononuclear cells from that sample were used for TCR beta sequencing. The Qiagen DNeasy Blood Extraction Kit was used to extract genomic DNA from the blood cell samples. Trimming costs V 6 bases and J 5 bases, and their ends lie 16 bases apart. The CDR3 sequence holds 15 residues, the cysteine and phenylalanine included. The CDR3 DNA has 45 bases and is translated from base 1. For CDR1 and CDR2, the germline V gene lists MGHDK and SYGVNS. Broad study findings and their caveats: For the cohort, immune exposure information was limited to CMV serostatus. A total of fewer than 200 TCR beta chains were listed by the study as associated with cytomegalovirus. When HLA alleles, especially DR and DQ, strongly co-occurred, TCR associations were difficult to assign to individual alleles. Because counts were too low, seventeen rarely observed V segments, including chromosome 9 orphons, were excluded from the earlier analysis of 587 of the donors. In vitro tests confirmed that a few of the cytomegalovirus-associated TCR beta chains recognize cytomegalovirus antigens. Most CMV-associated TCR beta chains appeared to be HLA-restricted in a later analysis, and the HLA associations seemed to be driven largely by CMV exposure. In an earlier analysis of approximately 590 of the donors, most TCR beta V segments appeared in productive rearrangements about 87% or about 30% of the time, broadly matching IMGT annotations. In a later analysis, 16,951 TCR beta sequences were associated with specific HLA alleles at a false discovery rate of 0.05. It was suggested by the authors that the approach could potentially be generalized to other disease states and immunological phenotypes. This cohort had only TCR beta chains sequenced, and the lack of alpha or paired-chain data limited which features could be detected. The 87-base-pair reads could not distinguish some IMGT-functional V segments, including TRBV6-2 and TRBV6-3, so those segments were excluded. Linkage disequilibrium might explain the correlated functional status among segregating V segments, but an unknown experimental factor could not be ruled out. The sequencing pipeline was judged likely to have produced a cluster of highly shared sequence variants as a technical artifact. A later analysis found that TCR association rates varied across HLA loci, with DRB1 alleles showing the most associated TCRs and HLA-C alleles the fewest. HLA typing was unavailable for some donors at each locus, so association tests used only the typed subset. In a later analysis, HLA-associated TCR beta chains were found to be more clonally expanded and to have lower generation probabilities than equally common non-associated chains. V-gene and J-gene trimming of TCR beta chains was associated with a missense DCLRE1C variant in a later genetic analysis, and the association was replicated in an independent cohort. Sequencing depth was assumed to be roughly uniform across donors in the presence/absence analyses, though that assumption may not hold. A further reported finding was that TCR beta sequences accurately predicted the HLA-A and HLA-B alleles for most subjects in the first cohort. Compared with the roughly 710-donor mean, donors in an Asian-associated ancestry cluster had fewer N-insertions in productive TCRs, according to a later genetic analysis. Across donors, most TCR sequences were observed very rarely, whereas some public TCRs were present in many individuals. In a later analysis, several top co-occurrence clusters were reported to appear linked to parvovirus B19, influenza, CMV and Epstein-Barr virus. In both the original and validation cohorts, the classifier was reported to diagnose cytomegalovirus status with high specificity and sensitivity.

The source is a woman in her 40s in good health and CMV-seropositive. The sequence links TRBV25-1 to TRBJ2-2; TRBD2 is perhaps the D gene, given 5 matching bases. The sequenced material came from PBMCs. The CDR3 is CASSQARPGTGELFF. At the DNA level, the sequence is TGTGCCAGCAGCCAAGCCCGGCCGGGGACCGGGGAGCTGTTTTTT.